A single T cell receptor (beta chain) is shown here with its context. The antigen is undetermined. Its ends do not fully match the called genes, so a read error is possible. Germline V gene sequence: CDR1 MNHNS, CDR2 SASEGT. The CDR3 covers 16 residues. The sample originates from a study of response to subunit inactivated influenza vaccine. TCRdb passed the RT-PCR reads through MiXCR, listing each CDR3 protein once. Of 530,000 or so distinct CDR3 sequences in the sample, less than 30% are singletons; the top ten hold under 2.5%. Points from the study as a whole: Authors proposed each seasonal influenza vaccination draws in few new T cells.

The chain is built from TRBV6-1 and TRBJ2-7, with D perhaps TRBD1 (6 bases). The receptor was derived from a man in his fifties who received an inactivated influenza vaccine. The specimen was CD4+ T cells sorted from PBMCs, collected 4 to 6 days after vaccination. In nucleotides, the CDR3 is TGCGCCAGCAGTGAAGCGCTTCACAGGGTGGGACCGGAGCAGTACTTC. Protein sequence: CASSEALHRVGPEQYF.